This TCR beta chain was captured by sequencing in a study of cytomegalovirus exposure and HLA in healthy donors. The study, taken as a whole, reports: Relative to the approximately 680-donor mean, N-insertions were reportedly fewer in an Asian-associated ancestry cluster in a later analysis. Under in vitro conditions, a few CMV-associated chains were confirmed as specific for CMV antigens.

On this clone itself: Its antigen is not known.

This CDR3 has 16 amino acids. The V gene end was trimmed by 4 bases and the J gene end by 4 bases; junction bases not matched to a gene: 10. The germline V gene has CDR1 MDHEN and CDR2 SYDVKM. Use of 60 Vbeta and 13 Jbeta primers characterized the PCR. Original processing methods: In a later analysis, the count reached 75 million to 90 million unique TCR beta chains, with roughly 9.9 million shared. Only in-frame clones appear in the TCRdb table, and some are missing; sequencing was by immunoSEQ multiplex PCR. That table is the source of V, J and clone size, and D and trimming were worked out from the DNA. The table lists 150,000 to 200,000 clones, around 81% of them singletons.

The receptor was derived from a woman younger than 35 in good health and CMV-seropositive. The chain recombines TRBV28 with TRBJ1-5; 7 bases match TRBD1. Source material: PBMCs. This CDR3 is CASSSSRQGPNQPQHF. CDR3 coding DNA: TGTGCCAGCAGTTCCTCCAGACAGGGCCCAAATCAGCCCCAGCATTTT.